This T cell receptor (beta chain) was found in a study of naive and memory T cell subsets (dated by TCRdb to 2016 to 2017). Broadly, across the study: In the figure summarizing the skin biopsy and whole blood samples, 10 or so blood donors, 7 tuberculin skin test biopsies and 3 saline control biopsies were reported. Usually PCR2 was run as a SYBR Green qPCR and stopped at a set threshold, although low-input samples could use end-point PCR (roughly 6 cycles) instead. Here is what the overall study found, with its caveats: The RNA-based method was acknowledged as potentially sensitive to TCR transcript changes with T cell activation and differentiation.

Library construction relied on 5' RACE. The ligated cDNA was amplified in four rounds of PCR with nested alpha and beta constant region primers together with the SP2 primer. For the blood and skin samples, TCR RNA was reverse transcribed with SuperScript IV using primers for the alpha and beta constant regions. Using T4 RNA ligase 1, an oligonucleotide carrying both the Illumina SP2 primer and a UMI was ligated onto the 3' end of the cDNA. To prevent hairpin formation, the 12-nucleotide UMI was made up of two random hexamers with an eight-base spacer between them. From the second PCR onward, the TCR alpha and beta chain libraries were handled separately, and dual indexing was used for multiplexing. After pooling, the indexed libraries were analyzed by capillary electrophoresis and sequenced on either an Illumina MiSeq or NextSeq. To boost base diversity and improve cluster recognition, PhiX DNA at 5-7% was spiked into the libraries. The authors' pipeline ran thus. UMIs were extracted from read 2 by Demultiplexor and combined with the TCR sequence from read 1, and reads were split according to sample indices. V and J genes and V-J junctions were identified by Decombinator, and each TCR was assigned a five-part identifier that included V and J deletions. Collapsinator used UMIs to correct sequencing errors and PCR amplification heterogeneity, producing a UMI-based abundance for each TCR. Identifiers were converted to nucleotide sequence by CDR3Translator and translated to amino acids, and CDR3 regions were extracted on the basis of terminal motifs. Error-corrected counts of alpha and beta TCRs from blood and skin were compared after being normalized to the amount of input RNA. TCRdb reprocessing: public reads trimmed at Q25 with fastp, clones called with MiXCR, in-frame beta chains kept. Entries are consolidated by CDR3 protein sequence, retaining the most common genes and DNA. The V and J calls and clone size come from TCRdb's table, not from the authors' own analysis. Across this sample there are roughly 30,000 distinct CDR3 sequences, with roughly a sixth seen only once. 2% to 3% of the sample is taken by the ten largest.

In its sample, this clonotype was seen many times. Its cognate antigen has yet to be identified. Base qualities were left out, and no much larger clone turns up one base away. Reading the germline V gene gives CDR1 SGHVS and CDR2 FNYEAQ. Taken from cysteine to phenylalanine, the CDR3 has 15 residues. The entry retains the CDR3 DNA only, 45 bases that are in frame from base 1. The V and J ends are trimmed by 1 base and 2 bases, leaving 10 bases between them. The study reported a robust and sensitive protocol to amplify, sequence and analyze TCRs, based on 3' ligation of a UMI-containing oligonucleotide to TCR cDNA. For whole blood analysis, roughly 2.5 ml of peripheral blood was drawn from adult healthy volunteers into Tempus tubes, and RNA was extracted according to the manufacturer's instructions. Total RNA was treated with RQ1 DNase, without cell sorting, prior to reverse transcription, with an input of roughly 1 to 1000 ng being targeted. To check how robust the pipeline was in samples where T cells make up a minority population, libraries were built from skin biopsies and whole blood.

This clonotype was sampled from a female donor in good health. The rearranged chain carries TRBV7-6 and TRBJ2-3; no confident D gene assignment can be made. The nucleotide sequence reads TGTGCCAGCAGCTTAGAAGGCCAGTTCACAGATACGCAGTATTTT. Its protein product is CASSLEGQFTDTQYF.